What follows are 22 T cell receptor beta chains derived from one specimen sequenced in a study of OX40 agonist ivuxolimab in advanced cancers. TCRdb keeps only in-frame clones here, not all; method: immunoSEQ multiplex PCR. The data show approximately 65,000 clones, with roughly 90% seen just once and roughly 0.6% held by the top ten. The sample here was CD4+ or CD8+ T cells sorted from blood, taken in a trial of the OX40 agonist ivuxolimab. The receptor set was obtained from an adult with an advanced solid tumor such as melanoma, head and neck, liver or kidney cancer.

The chain has TRBV5-1 and TRBJ2-3, with 10 nucleotides matching TRBD2. V lost 4 bases to trimming and J lost 4 bases; unmatched junction nucleotides: 6. Germline V gene sequence: CDR1 SGHRS, CDR2 YFSETQ. The CDR3 totals 15 residues. The DNA for the CDR3 is TGCGCCAGCAGCCCACCTAGCGGGGGTTCAGATACGCAGTATTTT. Its protein product is CASSPPSGGSDTQYF.

CDR3 DNA: TGTGCCAGCGTAAGAGACCGTAGCTCCTATAATTCACCCCTCCACTTT. This codes for CASVRDRSSYNSPLHF. This chain links TRBV2 with TRBJ1-6; D gene ambiguous. V lost 8 bases to trimming and J lost 0 bases, with 14 bases between them. Germline loops: CDR1 SNHLY, CDR2 FYNNEI. The CDR3 extends over 16 amino acids. Using reference TRBV2 and TRBJ1-6 for the parts outside the CDR3, the full variable domain is EPEVTQTPSHQVTQMGQEVILRCVPISNHLYFYWYRQILGQKVEFLVSFYNNEISEKSEIFDDQFSVERPDGSNFTLKIRSTKLEDSAMYFCASVRDRSSYNSPLHFGNGTRLTVT.

The chain combines TRBV11-2 with TRBJ1-5, with D possibly TRBD1 on 6 matching bases. Trimming took off 8 bases at V and 0 bases at J, with 11 bases between the two ends. Germline loops: CDR1 SGHAT, CDR2 FQNNGV. CDR3 length equals 14 residues. The CDR3 DNA is TGTGCCAGCTCCAGGGGATATAGCAATCAGCCCCAGCATTTT. Protein product: CASSRGYSNQPQHF.

In this sample, this clone turned up once. The V and J genes are TRBV2 and TRBJ1-5; 7 positions match TRBD1. Per germline, CDR1 SNHLY and CDR2 FYNNEI. CDR3 size: 14 residues. V was pared by 1 base and J by 4 bases, with 1 base of the junction left unmatched. DNA of the CDR3: TGTGCCAGCAGTGAAGGGGACAGAAATCAGCCCCAGCATTTT. Encoded protein: CASSEGDRNQPQHF.

This CDR3 is CASSTSSYEQYF. The CDR3 DNA sequence: TGTGCCAGCAGCACCAGCTCCTACGAGCAGTACTTC. The chain is built from TRBV7-8 and TRBJ2-7; no firm D call. Trimming shortened V by 5 bases and J by 0 bases, and 5 bases separated the two germline ends. CDR3 size: 12 residues. Per germline, CDR1 SGHVS and CDR2 FQNEAQ.

The chain recombines TRBV6-1 with TRBJ1-1; D not resolved. This CDR3 region has 13 residues. Per the germline V gene, CDR1 is MNHNS and CDR2 is SASEGT. Between the trimmed V and J ends, which lost 8 bases and 6 bases, there was a span of 16 bases. For the CDR3, the DNA is TGTGCCAGCTTCACCGGAGGCGGGGCTGAAGCTTTCTTT. It codes for CASFTGGGAEAFF.

V usage is TRBV27 and J usage is TRBJ2-3; 7 bases fit TRBD1. The trim removed 7 bases at V and 5 bases at J, leaving 6 bases unmatched. The CDR3 is 13 amino acids. CDR1 is MNHEY and CDR2 is SMNVEV in the germline V gene (reference sequence). CDR3: CASIDRVGDTQYF. In nucleotides, the CDR3 is TGTGCCAGCATCGACAGGGTCGGAGATACGCAGTATTTT.

J is TRBJ2-3 and V is TRBV5-1; D uncertain. Germline-derived CDR1 and CDR2 are SGHRS and YFSETQ. This CDR3 comprises 14 residues. Trimming stripped 4 bases from V and 2 bases from J, with 11 bases between. The CDR3 nucleotides read TGCGCCAGCAGCACGGGCAAACCCACAGATACGCAGTATTTT. Translating gives CASSTGKPTDTQYF.

V and J are TRBV9 and TRBJ1-1; 7 bases agree with TRBD1. J was trimmed by 7 bases and V by 2 bases; bases with no gene match: 2. The CDR3 totals 12 residues. The germline CDR1 and CDR2 sequences are SGDLS and YYNGEE. The CDR3 spells CASSVRDSEAFF. In DNA form, the CDR3 reads TGTGCCAGCAGCGTGCGGGACAGTGAAGCTTTCTTT.

The chain carries TRBV5-1 and TRBJ2-7; a weak D match, TRBD1 (5 bases). The germline V and J ends were trimmed by 4 bases and 0 bases, with 8 bases remaining between them. CDR1 and CDR2 from the germline V gene are SGHRS and YFSETQ. CDR3 length equals 13 residues. DNA of the CDR3: TGCGCCAGCAGCGTGGACAACTCCTACGAGCAGTACTTC. Translation gives CASSVDNSYEQYF.

The chain has TRBV9 and TRBJ2-6; D is unclear. The CDR3 loop spans 18 amino acids. Germline lookup yields CDR1 SGDLS and CDR2 YYNGEE. The V gene lost 0 bases and the J gene lost 1 base, with 14 bases spanning the gap. CDR3 region: CASSVDPRVGSGANVLTF. The DNA for the CDR3 is TGTGCCAGCAGCGTAGACCCTCGGGTAGGATCTGGGGCCAACGTCCTGACTTTC.

The V gene is TRBV27, the J gene TRBJ2-3; a weak D match, TRBD2 (5 bases). Germline CDR1 reads MNHEY; CDR2 reads SMNVEV (reference sequence). This CDR3 has 16 residues. The V gene lost 3 bases and the J gene lost 5 bases, with 18 bases spanning the gap. Written as DNA, the CDR3 is TGTGCCAGCAGTTTCAGGACGGCGGGTAGAGGAGATACGCAGTATTTT. It translates to CASSFRTAGRGDTQYF.

V is TRBV7-3 and J is TRBJ2-3; D perhaps matches TRBD1 (5 bases). V gave up 5 bases and J gave up 8 bases, with 23 bases separating them. Germline CDR1 reads SGHTA; CDR2 reads FQGTGA. The CDR3 contains 16 residues. The CDR3 is CASSQGSWGTVGTQYF. The CDR3 nucleotides read TGTGCCAGCAGCCAAGGGTCGTGGGGCACCGTCGGTACGCAGTATTTT. The full variable domain, rest sourced from reference TRBV7-3 and TRBJ2-3, is GAGVSQTPSNKVTEKGKYVELRCDPISGHTALYWYRQSLGQGPEFLIYFQGTGAADDSGLPNDRFFAVRPEGSVSTLKIQRTERGDSAVYLCASSQGSWGTVGTQYFGPGTRLTVL.

The V gene is TRBV19, the J gene TRBJ1-1, with 8 bases fitting TRBD1. V gave up 6 bases and J gave up 4 bases; unmatched junction bases: 10. The CDR3 length is 15 residues. CDR1 LNHDA and CDR2 SQIVND come from the germline V gene (reference sequence). The DNA for the CDR3 is TGTGCCAGTAGCCCCCAGGGGGCGCGGGTCACTGAAGCTTTCTTT. This translates into CASSPQGARVTEAFF.

This clone came up once. V is TRBV6-1 and J is TRBJ1-5; possibly TRBD1 for D (6 bases). This CDR3 contains 14 residues. The germline V and J ends were trimmed by 2 bases and 4 bases, with 9 bases remaining between them. The germline V gene encodes CDR1 MNHNS and CDR2 SASEGT. The CDR3 nucleotides read TGTGCCAGCAGTGAAACAGGGATGAATCAGCCCCAGCATTTT. Translated, it gives CASSETGMNQPQHF.

The rearrangement links TRBV30 to TRBJ2-2; possible D gene TRBD2, 5 bases. The CDR3 consists of 12 residues. Germline lookup yields CDR1 GTSNPN and CDR2 SVGIG (reference sequence). Between the trimmed V and J ends, which lost 3 bases and 5 bases, there was a span of 7 bases. The CDR3 is CAWSRGTGELFF. CDR3 in DNA: TGTGCCTGGAGCCGGGGAACCGGGGAGCTGTTTTTT. Based on the CDR3 plus reference TRBV30 and TRBJ2-2, the full variable domain is SQTIHQWPATLVQPVGSPLSLECTVEGTSNPNLYWYRQAAGRGLQLLFYSVGIGQISSEVPQNLSASRPQDRQFILSSKKLLLSDSGFYLCAWSRGTGELFFGEGSRLTVL.

The rearrangement links TRBV4-1 to TRBJ1-5; 9 nucleotides match TRBD1. The CDR3 is 17 amino acids. Germline V gives CDR1 MGHRA, CDR2 YSYEKL. Trimming at V came to 5 bases and at J to 3 bases, leaving 11 bases not matched to a gene. CDR3 residues: CASSETTGGANNQPQHF. In DNA form, the CDR3 reads TGCGCCAGCAGCGAGACAACAGGGGGCGCGAACAATCAGCCCCAGCATTTT.

The chain is built from TRBV7-9 and TRBJ2-3, with TRBD2 matching over 9 bases. Germline CDR1 reads SEHNR; CDR2 reads FQNEAQ (reference sequence). The CDR3 is made up of 15 amino acids. Trimming removed 5 bases from V and 4 bases from J; junction bases left unmatched: 7. The CDR3 nucleotides are TGTGCCAGCAGCGAAGGGACTAGCAGGTCAGATACGCAGTATTTT. Protein product: CASSEGTSRSDTQYF. Together with reference TRBV7-9 and TRBJ2-3, the CDR3 gives the full variable domain: DTGVSQNPRHKITKRGQNVTFRCDPISEHNRLYWYRQTLGQGPEFLTYFQNEAQLEKSRLLSDRFSAERPKGSFSTLEIQRTEQGDSAMYLCASSEGTSRSDTQYFGPGTRLTVL.

This chain joins TRBV19 and TRBJ1-6, with 7 bases that match TRBD1. V lost 6 bases and J lost 5; bases outside the gene matches: 4. CDR3 length: 14 amino acids. Germline assignment: CDR1 LNHDA and CDR2 SQIVND (reference sequence). CDR3 coding DNA: TGTGCCAGTAGGACCGGACAGGATAATTCACCCCTCCACTTT. This gives the protein CASRTGQDNSPLHF. Filled out from reference TRBV19 and TRBJ1-6, the complete variable domain reads DGGITQSPKYLFRKEGQNVTLSCEQNLNHDAMYWYRQDPGQGLRLIYYSQIVNDFQKGDIAEGYSVSREKKESFPLTVTSAQKNPTAFYLCASRTGQDNSPLHFGNGTRLTVT.

The chain joins TRBV6-5 to TRBJ2-2, with D perhaps TRBD1 (6 bases). CDR3 size: 15 residues. V lost 4 bases to trimming and J lost 0 bases, with 9 bases between them. CDR1 is MNHEY and CDR2 is SVGAGI in the germline V gene. Here the CDR3 reads CASSWDTANTGELFF. DNA of the CDR3: TGTGCCAGCAGTTGGGACACCGCGAACACCGGGGAGCTGTTTTTT.

The count of this clone is one. This rearrangement joins TRBV7-9 to TRBJ2-1; 7 bases agree with TRBD2. V lost 2 bases and J lost 8; bases outside the gene matches: 9. The CDR3 extends over 15 amino acids. Germline CDR1 SEHNR, CDR2 FQNEAQ (reference sequence). This CDR3 reads CASSLLWEGRDEQFF. For the CDR3, the DNA is TGTGCCAGCAGCTTACTTTGGGAGGGCCGCGATGAGCAGTTCTTC. Filled out from reference TRBV7-9 and TRBJ2-1, the complete variable domain reads DTGVSQNPRHKITKRGQNVTFRCDPISEHNRLYWYRQTLGQGPEFLTYFQNEAQLEKSRLLSDRFSAERPKGSFSTLEIQRTEQGDSAMYLCASSLLWEGRDEQFFGPGTRLTVL.

This chain joins TRBV7-2 and TRBJ2-1; TRBD2 agrees at 7 bases. V was pared by 4 bases and J by 4 bases, with 7 bases of the junction left unmatched. Germline CDR1 is SGHTA and CDR2 is FQGNSA. This CDR3 has 15 amino acids. CDR3 bases: TGTGCCAGCAGCTCCAACCCGGGGGGTTACAATGAGCAGTTCTTC. Its translation is CASSSNPGGYNEQFF.